The 16 T cell receptor beta chains presented below share a single source sample, sequenced in a study of shared clonotypes between healthy human individuals. Measured with immunoSEQ multiplex PCR; TCRdb has only the in-frame clones, and not every one. The profile covers about 1.1 million clones, with 75% to 85% appearing a single time and approximately 0.5% taken by the ten largest. Sequenced input: memory CD4+ T cells from PBMCs. Subset in this sample: CD45RA-negative fraction. Every receptor here comes from a man aged 18-30 years in good health. Some clones in this sample may be carry-over from other donors' samples.

This clone was seen just once. The rearrangement joins TRBV7-2 to TRBJ2-7; 8 bases map to TRBD1. Germline trimming cut 5 bases from V and 2 bases from J; bases unmatched to any gene: 8. The CDR3 runs 15 residues. CDR1 is SGHTA, CDR2 FQGNSA, per germline. CDR3 coding DNA: TGTGCCAGCAGCCCGTCGTCAGGGGGCCCCTACGAGCAGTACTTC. It codes for CASSPSSGGPYEQYF.

Worth noting for this clone: The same CDR3 can be traced to other DNA sequences in this sample. The chain uses TRBV7-2 and TRBJ2-5, with no clear D. The CDR3 loop spans 12 amino acids. Between the trimmed V and J ends, which lost 2 bases and 4 bases, there was a span of 5 bases. Germline V gene sequence: CDR1 SGHTA, CDR2 FQGNSA. The CDR3 loop is CASSLMRETQYF. DNA for the CDR3: TGTGCCAGCAGCTTAATGAGAGAGACCCAGTACTTC.

This chain links TRBV2 with TRBJ2-7, with D perhaps matching TRBD1 or TRBD2 (5 bases each). Germline V gene data show CDR1 as SNHLY and CDR2 as FYNNEI. The germline V and J ends were trimmed by 4 bases and 1 base, with 14 bases remaining between them. This CDR3 comprises 15 residues. Here the CDR3 DNA reads TGTGCCAGCAGTGGACGGGGCGGGCCGTCCTACGAGCAGTACTTC. This gives the protein CASSGRGGPSYEQYF.

The genes are TRBV4-3 and TRBJ2-1; 8 bases map to TRBD2. Germline V gene lookup returns CDR1 LGHNA and CDR2 YSLEER. The CDR3 covers 15 residues. The ends lost 4 bases at V and 5 bases at J; junction bases unmatched: 7. The CDR3 DNA sequence: TGCGCCAGCAGCCGCGAGCGGGAGTGGAACAATGAGCAGTTCTTC. It is translated as CASSREREWNNEQFF.

The V call is TRBV9, the J call TRBJ2-2; 12 nucleotides agree with TRBD1. CDR1 SGDLS and CDR2 YYNGEE come from the germline V gene. V lost 0 bases, J lost 4 bases, and 7 bases stayed unmatched. The CDR3 is 18 residues long. For the CDR3, the DNA is TGTGCCAGCAGCGTAGGTTGGGGACAGGGGGCAGGCACCGGGGAGCTGTTTTTT. Translated: CASSVGWGQGAGTGELFF.

CDR3 in DNA: TGTGCCAGCAGTTTAAGGCGGACTAATCAGCCCCAGCATTTT. Protein product: CASSLRRTNQPQHF. The gene calls are TRBV28 and TRBJ1-5; D gene uncertain. This CDR3 contains 14 residues. Germline CDR1 is MDHEN and CDR2 is SYDVKM. V was shortened by 2 bases and J by 4 bases, with 9 bases between the two germline ends.

This clone was counted between two and nine times. The CDR3 DNA follows: TGTGCCAGCAGCCAAGATGGGCAGGGATCCGAGCAGTACTTC. This gives the protein CASSQDGQGSEQYF. The rearrangement joins TRBV4-2 to TRBJ2-7, with D possibly matching TRBD1 (5 bases). Per the germline V gene, CDR1 is LGHNA and CDR2 is YNFKEQ. CDR3 length: 14 amino acids. Trimming took off 0 bases at V and 6 bases at J, with 12 bases between the two ends.

This clone was recorded once. The rearrangement joins TRBV7-9 to TRBJ2-1; no definite D call. Germline V gives CDR1 SEHNR, CDR2 FQNEAQ (reference sequence). V was pared by 7 bases and J by 9 bases, with 16 bases between. The CDR3 extends over 13 amino acids. CDR3 protein: CASTPPPGVEQFF. CDR3 nucleotide sequence: TGTGCCAGCACCCCCCCGCCTGGGGTTGAGCAGTTCTTC. The full variable domain, in which reference TRBV7-9 and TRBJ2-1 provide the parts outside the CDR3, is DTGVSQNPRHKITKRGQNVTFRCDPISEHNRLYWYRQTLGQGPEFLTYFQNEAQLEKSRLLSDRFSAERPKGSFSTLEIQRTEQGDSAMYLCASTPPPGVEQFFGPGTRLTVL.

This clone appeared a single time. The J gene is TRBJ1-1, the V gene TRBV7-6; unclear D gene. Germline CDR1 is SGHVS and CDR2 is FNYEAQ. CDR3 length equals 13 residues. Trimming cost V 4 bases and J 8 bases, with 14 bases left between them. Here the CDR3 reads CASSSTSGQEAFF. In DNA form, the CDR3 reads TGTGCCAGCAGCTCCACGTCGGGCCAAGAAGCTTTCTTT.

The chain employs TRBV5-1 and TRBJ2-1; D perhaps matches TRBD2 (5 bases). The CDR3 runs to 15 residues. Germline CDR1 and CDR2: SGHRS and YFSETQ. The V end was cut by 2 bases, the J end by 8 bases, with 17 bases between. CDR3 sequence (DNA): TGCGCCAGCAGCTTAGCGGTTCAAGTGACGGATGAGCAGTTCTTC. Encoded protein: CASSLAVQVTDEQFF.

The J gene is TRBJ2-3, the V gene TRBV29-1; D gene unclear. Trimming took off 3 bases at V and 6 bases at J, with 7 bases between the two ends. The CDR3 loop spans 11 amino acids. Germline V gene sequence: CDR1 SQVTM, CDR2 ANQGSEA. CDR3 protein: CSVDPADTQYF. The CDR3 DNA is TGCAGCGTTGACCCGGCCGATACGCAGTATTTT.

The chain carries TRBV9 and TRBJ1-2, with D perhaps TRBD1 (5 bases). Trimming shortened V by 5 bases and J by 0 bases, and 8 bases separated the two germline ends. This CDR3 contains 13 residues. From germline, CDR1 is SGDLS and CDR2 YYNGEE. The CDR3 nucleotides are TGTGCCAGCAGGAGGACATCTAACTATGGCTACACCTTC. It specifies CASRRTSNYGYTF.

This clone was counted a single time. The chain joins TRBV5-4 to TRBJ1-4; TRBD1 is a possible D gene (5 bases). Per the germline V gene, CDR1 is SGHNT and CDR2 is YYREEE (reference sequence). V lost 4 bases to trimming and J lost 8 bases, with 18 bases between them. The CDR3 spans 15 residues. CDR3 sequence reads: CASSARGETGEKLFF. The CDR3 bases are TGTGCCAGCAGCGCACGGGGGGAGACCGGCGAAAAACTGTTTTTT.

The chain uses TRBV18 and TRBJ2-1; TRBD2 matches at 7 bases. CDR3 length: 14 residues. Germline-derived CDR1 and CDR2 are KGHSH and LQKENI. V dropped 4 bases and J dropped 2; count of bases not matched to a gene: 2. The CDR3 here is CASSRSGTYNEQFF. The CDR3, as DNA: TGTGCCAGCTCACGAAGCGGGACCTACAATGAGCAGTTCTTC.

This clone was seen more than once but under ten times. The chain recombines TRBV7-2 with TRBJ2-3, with TRBD2 matching 8 bases. Looked up from germline, CDR1 is SGHTA and CDR2 is FQGNSA. The CDR3 consists of 16 residues. Losses at the gene ends were 3 bases for V and 2 bases for J; bases not matched to a gene: 7. CDR3 amino acids: CASSFGTRGPTDTQYF. CDR3 in DNA: TGTGCCAGCAGCTTCGGGACTAGAGGACCCACAGATACGCAGTATTTT.

As regards this clone: This sample also contains other DNA sequences that code for the same CDR3. This chain joins TRBV30 and TRBJ2-1; tentative D call: TRBD2 (6 bases). Deletions cut 3 bases from V and 7 bases from J, with 7 bases between. Germline loops: CDR1 GTSNPN, CDR2 SVGIG (reference sequence). The CDR3 totals 11 residues. CDR3 DNA: TGTGCCTGGAGCCGGGGGAATGAGCAGTTCTTC. Translating it yields CAWSRGNEQFF.